Following are 27 T cell receptor beta chains from one sample sequenced in a study of preoperative IRX-2 immunotherapy in early breast cancer. As for treatment: preoperative locoregional IRX-2 cytokine immunotherapy. Method: immunoSEQ multiplex PCR; TCRdb's copy keeps in-frame clones and lacks some. The sample has 20,000 to 30,000 clones, about 75% seen once; the top ten hold less than 8%. The sequencing here drew on lymph node tissue, taken after IRX-2 immunotherapy. The receptors were sampled from a human donor with breast cancer.

The chain uses TRBV6-8 and TRBJ2-1; D possibly corresponds to TRBD2 (6 bases). The CDR3 contains 16 residues. CDR1 is MNHGY, CDR2 SAAAGT, per germline. The V and J ends lost 7 bases and 0 bases respectively, with 16 bases between them. CDR3 in DNA: TGTGCCAGCACCATTAGCGGATTATTCTCCTACAATGAGCAGTTCTTC. Encoded protein: CASTISGLFSYNEQFF.

The gene calls are TRBV18 and TRBJ2-5; 10 nucleotides match TRBD2. The CDR3 is made up of 16 amino acids. Germline values: CDR1 KGHSH, CDR2 LQKENI. The V gene end was trimmed by 5 bases and the J gene end by 1 base; junction bases not matched to a gene: 7. The CDR3 protein is CASSTRTSGAQETQYF. The CDR3 coding sequence is TGTGCCAGCTCAACTAGGACTAGCGGAGCCCAAGAGACCCAGTACTTC.

The rearrangement uses TRBV28 and TRBJ2-7; D remains ambiguous. The germline V gene encodes CDR1 MDHEN and CDR2 SYDVKM. There are 12 residues in the CDR3. V was cut by 3 bases and J by 4 bases, with 7 bases left in between. The CDR3 region has the DNA TGTGCCAGCAGTTTGAGTCGATACGAGCAGTACTTC. This encodes CASSLSRYEQYF. Together with reference TRBV28 and TRBJ2-7, the CDR3 gives the full variable domain: DVKVTQSSRYLVKRTGEKVFLECVQDMDHENMFWYRQDPGLGLRLIYFSYDVKMKEKGDIPEGYSVSREKKERFSLILESASTNQTSMYLCASSLSRYEQYFGPGTRLTVT.

The CDR3 here is CASSDENRASTEAFF. The DNA for the CDR3 is TGTGCCAGCAGTGACGAAAACAGGGCGTCCACTGAAGCTTTCTTT. The chain recombines TRBV25-1 with TRBJ1-1, with a tentative D call TRBD1 (6 bases). Germline-derived CDR1 and CDR2 are MGHDK and SYGVNS. V shed 3 bases and J shed 4 bases, with 15 bases lying between them. The CDR3 is 15 residues long.

The rearrangement links TRBV19 to TRBJ1-5; 9 bases align to TRBD1. The CDR3 is 16 amino acids. V trimming: 3 bases; J trimming: 7 bases; junction bases outside the gene matches: 10. The germline V gene encodes CDR1 LNHDA and CDR2 SQIVND (reference sequence). The CDR3 spells CASSMGGQGLWQPQHF. The DNA of the CDR3 is TGTGCCAGTAGTATGGGGGGACAGGGACTGTGGCAGCCCCAGCATTTT.

The chain carries TRBV6-8 and TRBJ1-1; TRBD1 might be the D (6 bases). Germline CDR1 is MNHGY and CDR2 is SAAAGT. CDR3 length: 15 amino acids. V was cut by 8 bases and J by 3 bases, with 19 bases left in between. The CDR3 loop reads CASQKHQGFDTEAFF. CDR3 nucleotides: TGTGCCAGCCAAAAACACCAGGGGTTCGACACTGAAGCTTTCTTT.

The chain uses TRBV11-3 and TRBJ2-5, with 9 bases identical to TRBD2. V was clipped by 5 bases and J by 1 base; unmatched bases: 2. CDR1 SGHNT and CDR2 YENEEA come from the germline V gene. The CDR3 has 14 amino acids. The CDR3 sequence: CASSLLAGQETQYF. CDR3 bases: TGTGCCAGCAGCCTACTAGCGGGCCAAGAGACCCAGTACTTC.

The chain links TRBV19 to TRBJ1-2; D possibly corresponds to TRBD1 (6 bases). CDR3 length equals 17 residues. V lost 4 bases, J lost 6 bases, and 24 bases lay in between. Germline CDR1 reads LNHDA; CDR2 reads SQIVND (reference sequence). CDR3 DNA: TGTGCCAGTAGTACATATTCGGACAGTTTAACTGATGATGGCTACACCTTC. Amino acids: CASSTYSDSLTDDGYTF.

This clone is medium-sized in the sample. The chain combines TRBV11-3 with TRBJ2-7, with TRBD2 matching 14 bases. The CDR3 is 19 amino acids. V lost 3 bases, J lost 4 bases, and 14 bases stayed unmatched. The V gene's germline CDR1 is SGHNT and CDR2 YENEEA. CDR3 DNA: TGTGCCAGCAGCTTGCAATTCGGACTAGCGGGAGGCAGGTTTTACGAGCAGTACTTC. As protein: CASSLQFGLAGGRFYEQYF.

The CDR3 reads CAWSVLAGDKDTQYF. The CDR3 DNA reads TGTGCCTGGAGTGTACTAGCGGGAGATAAAGATACGCAGTATTTT. The chain couples TRBV30 to TRBJ2-3; 11 nucleotides align to TRBD2. Germline CDR1 GTSNPN, CDR2 SVGIG (reference sequence). After removal of 0 bases from V and 5 bases from J, the junction contained 4 bases not matched to a gene. CDR3 length: 15 amino acids.

The chain employs TRBV11-3 and TRBJ2-7; maybe TRBD2 (5 bases). Germline V gene data show CDR1 as SGHNT and CDR2 as YENEEA. V lost 5 bases to trimming and J lost 6 bases, with 17 bases between them. This CDR3 is 14 amino acids long. CDR3 coding DNA: TGTGCCAGCAGCCCCACCGTTCGGGCGGGCGAGCAGTACTTC. Amino acid sequence: CASSPTVRAGEQYF.

This chain links TRBV7-7 with TRBJ1-4; D possibly corresponds to TRBD1 (6 bases). Trimming shortened V by 2 bases and J by 7 bases, and 14 bases separated the two germline ends. The CDR3 runs to 15 residues. CDR1 is SSHAT, CDR2 FNYEAQ, per germline (reference sequence). Written as DNA, the CDR3 is TGTGCCAGCAGCTTAATCGGAGGAGGGGGTGAAAAACTGTTTTTT. This codes for CASSLIGGGGEKLFF. Filled out from reference TRBV7-7 and TRBJ1-4, the complete variable domain reads GAGVSQSPRYKVTKRGQDVTLRCDPISSHATLYWYQQALGQGPEFLTYFNYEAQPDKSGLPSDRFSAERPEGSISTLTIQRTEQRDSAMYRCASSLIGGGGEKLFFGSGTQLSVL.

The V gene is TRBV29-1, the J gene TRBJ2-5, with D possibly being TRBD2 (6 bases). The CDR3 consists of 13 residues. The germline V and J ends were trimmed by 7 bases and 5 bases, with 17 bases remaining between them. The germline V gene has CDR1 SQVTM and CDR2 ANQGSEA. The CDR3 is CSGPGPGGETQYF. DNA for the CDR3: TGCAGCGGGCCGGGCCCCGGAGGGGAGACCCAGTACTTC.

The chain employs TRBV19 and TRBJ2-2; TRBD1 matches 7 bases. The CDR3 extends over 14 amino acids. Germline CDR1 and CDR2: LNHDA and SQIVND (reference sequence). V gave up 7 bases and J gave up 4 bases; unmatched junction bases: 6. The DNA for the CDR3 is TGTGCCAGTAACAGGGGTAAAGGCACCGGGGAGCTGTTTTTT. Amino acid sequence: CASNRGKGTGELFF.

This rearrangement joins TRBV6-8 to TRBJ1-1; 9 bases fit TRBD1. Per germline, CDR1 MNHGY and CDR2 SAAAGT. The CDR3 totals 15 residues. The V and J ends lost 5 bases and 4 bases, in that order; junction bases with no gene match: 8. CDR3 in amino acids: CASSPRTGAGTEAFF. The CDR3 bases are TGTGCCAGCAGTCCGAGGACAGGGGCCGGCACTGAAGCTTTCTTT.

The rearrangement links TRBV6-8 to TRBJ2-7; no reliable D call. CDR3 size: 15 residues. Germline CDR1 is MNHGY and CDR2 is SAAAGT. V gave up 5 bases and J gave up 0 bases, with 14 bases separating them. As DNA, the CDR3 is TGTGCCAGCAGTCCCCTCATGACCAGCTCCTACGAGCAGTACTTC. Translated, it gives CASSPLMTSSYEQYF.

The gene calls are TRBV10-2 and TRBJ2-1; no reliable D call. The length of the CDR3 is 13 residues. The germline V and J ends were trimmed by 5 bases and 1 base, with 6 bases remaining between them. CDR1 WSHSY and CDR2 SAAADI come from the germline V gene. Here the CDR3 DNA reads TGCGCCAGCAGTCCTGATTCCTACAATGAGCAGTTCTTC. It yields the protein CASSPDSYNEQFF.

The chain recombines TRBV6-8 with TRBJ1-5, with D unclear. This CDR3 is 16 amino acids long. V was clipped by 6 bases and J by 3 bases, with 18 bases between them. CDR1 and CDR2 (germline): MNHGY, SAAAGT. The CDR3 loop is CASRELRGPDNQPQHF. CDR3 DNA: TGTGCCAGCAGGGAACTCCGAGGGCCAGACAATCAGCCCCAGCATTTT.

For the CDR3, the DNA is TGTGCCAGCAGTTTCGGACAGGGATCTGGCTACACCTTC. Amino acid sequence: CASSFGQGSGYTF. The chain joins TRBV28 to TRBJ1-2, with 8 bases aligning to TRBD1. The ends lost 3 bases at V and 7 bases at J; junction bases unmatched: 4. From germline, CDR1 is MDHEN and CDR2 SYDVKM. CDR3 length: 13 amino acids.

CDR3 in amino acids: CATSSRDIGLAGQQYF. The DNA of the CDR3 is TGTGCCACCAGCTCCCGGGACATAGGACTAGCGGGCCAGCAGTACTTC. This chain uses TRBV15 with TRBJ2-7; 11 bases map to TRBD2. V trimming: 5 bases; J trimming: 8 bases; junction bases outside the gene matches: 14. Germline loops: CDR1 LNHNV, CDR2 YYDKDF (reference sequence). This CDR3 spans 16 amino acids.

J is TRBJ2-7 and V is TRBV15; D ambiguous. The CDR3 length is 17 residues. Germline V CDR1 and CDR2: LNHNV, YYDKDF (reference sequence). V was pared by 0 bases and J by 1 base, with 16 bases between. The CDR3 DNA reads as TGTGCCACCAGCAGAGATCCACCAAGCCGACGATCCTACGAGCAGTACTTC. Amino acid sequence: CATSRDPPSRRSYEQYF.

The chain couples TRBV11-3 to TRBJ1-3; 8 bases line up with TRBD1. Losses at the gene ends were 6 bases for V and 0 bases for J; bases not matched to a gene: 7. From germline, CDR1 is SGHNT and CDR2 YENEEA. This CDR3 spans 16 amino acids. CDR3 sequence: CASRGAGGISGNTIYF. The CDR3 coding sequence is TGTGCCAGCAGGGGGGCAGGGGGCATCTCTGGAAACACCATATATTTT.

The chain couples TRBV6-8 to TRBJ2-2; no reliable D call. Germline V gene sequence: CDR1 MNHGY, CDR2 SAAAGT. The CDR3 is 13 residues long. V dropped 6 bases and J dropped 8 bases, with 13 bases sitting between them. The CDR3 reads CASSPPLGGELFF. CDR3 nucleotides: TGTGCCAGCAGCCCTCCGCTGGGGGGGGAGCTGTTTTTT.

This clone was found a few times. The J gene is TRBJ2-7, the V gene TRBV30; unclear D gene. The CDR3 has 13 amino acids. The V gene lost 2 bases and the J gene lost 1 base, with 9 bases spanning the gap. Germline V CDR1 and CDR2: GTSNPN, SVGIG (reference sequence). The CDR3 here is CAWSSARSYEQYF. Here the CDR3 DNA reads TGTGCCTGGAGTTCAGCTAGATCCTACGAGCAGTACTTC.

In DNA form, the CDR3 reads TGTGCCAGCAGTTACGTCGGGTCCTCTGGAAACACCATATATTTT. Protein sequence: CASSYVGSSGNTIYF. V usage is TRBV6-8 and J usage is TRBJ1-3; D unresolved. The V end was cut by 2 bases, the J end by 0 bases, with 8 bases between. CDR1 is MNHGY, CDR2 SAAAGT, per germline. CDR3 length: 15 amino acids.

The V and J genes are TRBV7-6 and TRBJ2-7, with 11 positions matching TRBD2. The CDR3 totals 15 residues. Germline CDR1 and CDR2: SGHVS and FNYEAQ. V was pared by 5 bases and J by 1 base, with 4 bases of the junction left unmatched. The CDR3 is CASSETSGSSYEQYF. The DNA for the CDR3 is TGTGCCAGCAGCGAAACTAGCGGGAGTTCCTACGAGCAGTACTTC.

This chain joins TRBV12-5 and TRBJ2-1; D remains unclear. Germline loops: CDR1 LGHNT, CDR2 FRNRAP. Trimming took off 8 bases at V and 0 bases at J, with 11 bases between the two ends. The CDR3 is 14 residues long. The CDR3 DNA is TGTGCTAGTTCCCCTCCGAGCTCCTACAATGAGCAGTTCTTC. This codes for CASSPPSSYNEQFF.